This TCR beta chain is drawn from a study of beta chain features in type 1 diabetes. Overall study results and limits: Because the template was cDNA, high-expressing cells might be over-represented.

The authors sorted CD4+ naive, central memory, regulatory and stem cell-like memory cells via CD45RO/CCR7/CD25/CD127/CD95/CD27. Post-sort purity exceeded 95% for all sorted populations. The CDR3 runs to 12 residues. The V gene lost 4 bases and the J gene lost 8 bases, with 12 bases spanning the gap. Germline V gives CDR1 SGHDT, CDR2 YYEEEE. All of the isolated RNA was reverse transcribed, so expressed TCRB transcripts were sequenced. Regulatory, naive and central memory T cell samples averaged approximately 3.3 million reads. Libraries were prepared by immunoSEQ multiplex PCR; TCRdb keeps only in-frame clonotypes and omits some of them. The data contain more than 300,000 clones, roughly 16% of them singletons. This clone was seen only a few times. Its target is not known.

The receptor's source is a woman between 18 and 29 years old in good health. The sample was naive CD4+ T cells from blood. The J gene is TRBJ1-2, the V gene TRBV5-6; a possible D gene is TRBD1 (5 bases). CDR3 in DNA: TGTGCCAGCAGCCGGACGGGGGTAGGCTACACCTTC. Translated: CASSRTGVGYTF.